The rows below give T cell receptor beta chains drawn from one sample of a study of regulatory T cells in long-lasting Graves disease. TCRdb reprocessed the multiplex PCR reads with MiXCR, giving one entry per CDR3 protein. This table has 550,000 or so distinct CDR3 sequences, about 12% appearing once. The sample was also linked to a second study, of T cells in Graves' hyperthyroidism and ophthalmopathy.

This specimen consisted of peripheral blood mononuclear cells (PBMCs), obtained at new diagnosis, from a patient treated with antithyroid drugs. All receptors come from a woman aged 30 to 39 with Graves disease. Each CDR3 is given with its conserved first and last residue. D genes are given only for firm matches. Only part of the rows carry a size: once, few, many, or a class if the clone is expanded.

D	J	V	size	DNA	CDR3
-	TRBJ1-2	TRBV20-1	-	TGCAGTGCTAGAGAGGAGACCGCACTGGACAGTCTCTATGGCTACACCTTC	CSAREETALDSLYGYTF
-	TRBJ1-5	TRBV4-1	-	TGCGCCAGCGGCCAAGTAACATATGATCGGGATCAGCCCCAGCATTTT	CASGQVTYDRDQPQHF
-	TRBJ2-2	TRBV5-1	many	TGCGCCAGCAGGTTTCTAAACACCGGGGAGCTGTTTTTT	CASRFLNTGELFF
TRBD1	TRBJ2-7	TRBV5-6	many	TGTGCCAGCAGCCGAGGGGGACAGGGGGAATACGAGCAGTACTTC	CASSRGGQGEYEQYF
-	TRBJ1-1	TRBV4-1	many	TGCGCCAGCAGCCAAGATCTGACTGAGACTGAAGCTTTCTTT	CASSQDLTETEAFF
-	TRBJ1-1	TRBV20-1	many	TGCAGTGCTAGAGCCCGGCCGAAGGGATGGGCAGTGGGAGCTTTCTTT	CSARARPKGWAVGAFF
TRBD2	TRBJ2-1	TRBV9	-	TGTGCCAGCAGCGTTTACGGGGGGTCTTCCTACAATGAGCAGTTCTTC	CASSVYGGSSYNEQFF
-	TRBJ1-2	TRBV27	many	TGTGCCAGCAGTTTTAACCCCTCCGGTGGCTACACCTTC	CASSFNPSGGYTF
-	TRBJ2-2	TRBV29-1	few	TGCAGCGTTGAAGGCGGACTGTTCGGCGGGGAGCTGTTTTTT	CSVEGGLFGGELFF
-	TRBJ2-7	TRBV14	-	TGTGCCAGCAACCAACAACGGGTCTCCTACGAGCAGTACTTC	CASNQQRVSYEQYF
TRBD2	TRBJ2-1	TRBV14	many	TGTGCCAGCAGCCAATCTAGCGGGTACAATGAGCAGTTCTTC	CASSQSSGYNEQFF
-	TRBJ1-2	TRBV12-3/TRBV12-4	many	TGTGCCAGCATGGGACTTAGGGTATACTATGGCTACACCTTC	CASMGLRVYYGYTF
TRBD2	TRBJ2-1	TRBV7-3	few	TGTGCCAGCAGCTTAATCCTAGCGGGAAGTAATGAGCAGTTCTTC	CASSLILAGSNEQFF
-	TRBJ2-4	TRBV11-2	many	TGTGCCAGCAGCACCCAACCAAACATTCAGTACTTC	CASSTQPNIQYF
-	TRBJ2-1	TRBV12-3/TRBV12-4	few	TGTGCCAGCAGTTTTCTAGCGCGACACAATGAGCAGTTCTTC	CASSFLARHNEQFF
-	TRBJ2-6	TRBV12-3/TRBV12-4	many	TGTGCCAGCAGTTTAGGGACGAGTAGCTCTGGGGCCAACGTCCTGACTTTC	CASSLGTSSSGANVLTF
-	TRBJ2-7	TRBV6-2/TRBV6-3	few	TGTGCCAGCAGTTCTCTTCGGACAGTTTCCTACGAGCAGTACTTC	CASSSLRTVSYEQYF